The T cell receptor beta chain under discussion was sequenced for a study of OX40 agonist ivuxolimab in advanced cancers. Looking at the study overall: The drug used for patients, ivuxolimab, was an agonistic anti-OX40 (CD134) antibody. Melanoma, hepatocellular carcinoma, head and neck or renal cell cancer occurred in dose-escalation patients. General study findings and limits: Mean expanded clone counts were higher in CD8+ than CD4+ T cells.

V shed 6 bases and J 8 bases; nucleotides not matched to a gene: 14. Germline V gene lookup returns CDR1 MDHEN and CDR2 SYDVKM. The length of the CDR3 is 16 residues. Blood draws occurred at baseline, cycle 4 day 1, and cycle 7 day 1. In the case of this clone: Its antigen remains unknown.

TCRdb keeps only in-frame clones here, not all; method: immunoSEQ multiplex PCR. The data show about 71,000 clones, with over 80% seen just once and more than 12% held by the top ten. V is TRBV28 and J is TRBJ2-1; 9 bases agree with TRBD2. This sequence was found in an adult with an advanced solid tumor such as melanoma, head and neck, liver or kidney cancer. The material sequenced was CD4+ or CD8+ T cells sorted from blood, taken in a trial of the OX40 agonist ivuxolimab. This CDR3 is CASSHLEGSGSDEQFF. DNA for the CDR3: TGTGCCAGCAGCCACCTCGAGGGTAGCGGGAGTGATGAGCAGTTCTTC.